This T cell receptor beta chain was identified during a study of spatial heterogeneity in lung cancer. As for the study in general: Beta-chain sequences were consistently detected more often than alpha-chain sequences.

The V and J ends lost 5 bases and 0 bases, in that order; junction bases with no gene match: 9. The CDR3 length is 19 residues. Germline V CDR1 and CDR2: SEHNR, FQNEAQ (reference sequence). Time point of the sample: sample taken at primary tumor resection. Whole RNA from tumor, nontumor lung or frozen PBMC was sequenced unsorted. Donation came from over 60 patients with untreated early-stage non-small cell lung cancer. Unique molecular identifiers tagged every individual TCR cDNA molecule. A single record per CDR3 protein comes from TCRdb applying MiXCR to the 5' RACE reads. The sample contains 9,500 to 15,000 distinct CDR3 sequences, roughly 6.2% of which appear only once. This clonotype showed up many times. This beta chain is an off-target read within a library intended for alpha chains, so its frequency means little.

This sample comprised normal lung tissue next to the tumor, obtained at surgery. The receptor comes from a male donor with early-stage non-small cell lung cancer. This chain uses TRBV7-9 with TRBJ2-4, with 14 bases fitting TRBD2. The CDR3 sequence: CASSTTGLAGEGAKNIQYF. CDR3 DNA sequence: TGTGCCAGCAGCACTACGGGACTAGCGGGAGAGGGAGCCAAAAACATTCAGTACTTC. The whole variable domain, filled in from reference TRBV7-9 and TRBJ2-4, reads DTGVSQNPRHKITKRGQNVTFRCDPISEHNRLYWYRQTLGQGPEFLTYFQNEAQLEKSRLLSDRFSAERPKGSFSTLEIQRTEQGDSAMYLCASSTTGLAGEGAKNIQYFGAGTRLSVL.